The 5 T cell receptor beta chains reported below all come from one sample, sequenced in a study of T cells in Graves' hyperthyroidism and ophthalmopathy. Using RNA transcripts as the source, TCR beta CDR3 regions were amplified. A first-round RT-PCR of the TCR CDR3 used the HTBI primer set. From the multiplex PCR reads, TCRdb called clonotypes with MiXCR, one entry per CDR3 protein. The sample has about 770,000 distinct CDR3 sequences; roughly 20% are singletons. The sequenced material came from blood. The receptor source for this set is a woman aged 45-65 years with Graves' hyperthyroidism that later progressed to Graves' ophthalmopathy.

Only a few counts were recorded for this clonotype. The J gene is TRBJ2-2, the V gene TRBV7-2, with D perhaps TRBD1 (5 bases). Germline V gene sequence: CDR1 SGHTA, CDR2 FQGNSA. Trimming took 5 bases from V and 4 from J, leaving 11 bases between them. The CDR3 has 14 amino acids. CDR3 sequence: CASSLDSTTGELFF. CDR3 DNA sequence: TGTGCCAGCAGCCTCGACAGTACCACCGGGGAGCTGTTTTTT.

The rearrangement uses TRBV18 and TRBJ2-3; the D gene could be TRBD1 or TRBD2 (5 bases each). This CDR3 is 15 amino acids long. Deletions cut 2 bases from V and 4 bases from J, with 13 bases between. Germline V CDR1 and CDR2: KGHSH, LQKENI. CDR3 bases: TGTGCCAGCTCACCAGGGACGGCTGAGTCAGATACGCAGTATTTT. Protein sequence: CASSPGTAESDTQYF.

The chain combines TRBV4-1 with TRBJ1-1, with TRBD1 matching 10 bases. V lost 1 base and J lost 3; bases outside the gene matches: 2. The CDR3 runs 15 residues. Germline CDR1 reads MGHRA; CDR2 reads YSYEKL. The CDR3 DNA is TGCGCCAGCAGCCAAGCCGGGACAGGGGACACTGAAGCTTTCTTT. Its translation: CASSQAGTGDTEAFF.

The rearrangement uses TRBV6-1 and TRBJ2-5, with a possible D match to TRBD2 (5 bases). The V end was cut by 5 bases, the J end by 6 bases, with 13 bases between. CDR3 length: 13 amino acids. Germline V gene lookup returns CDR1 MNHNS and CDR2 SASEGT. In DNA form, the CDR3 reads TGTGCCAGCAGTTCCCCGGGGTGGAAGACCCAGTACTTC. Translated: CASSSPGWKTQYF.

A note on this clonotype: A much larger clone lies a single base off, so this may be a read error. This chain uses TRBV6-1 with TRBJ2-7, with unresolved D. The CDR3 runs to 11 residues. Germline CDR1 reads MNHNS; CDR2 reads SASEGT. CDR3 region: CANSGKYEQYF. The CDR3 DNA follows: TGTGCCAACAGTGGAAAGTACGAGCAGTACTTC.